Below are 26 T cell receptor beta chains sequenced from a single sample in a study of T cell changes during pregnancy in multiple sclerosis. Some clones are missing from TCRdb's copy, which holds only in-frame ones; the method was immunoSEQ multiplex PCR. The sample has fewer than 40,000 clones; more than 85% are singletons. The specimen comprised CD8+ T cells from peripheral blood mononuclear cells, sampled after pregnancy. Source of these receptors: a female donor with multiple sclerosis, enrolled in a pregnancy study.

The chain couples TRBV9 to TRBJ2-7; 7 nucleotides agree with TRBD2. CDR3 size: 15 residues. The V gene end was trimmed by 0 bases and the J gene end by 4 bases; junction bases not matched to a gene: 7. Per the germline V gene, CDR1 is SGDLS and CDR2 is YYNGEE. The CDR3 loop reads CASSVASGVQYEQYF. The CDR3, as DNA: TGTGCCAGCAGCGTAGCGAGCGGGGTTCAGTACGAGCAGTACTTC.

This clone was seen a single time. V and J are TRBV6-1 and TRBJ1-1, with D uncertain. Trimming pared 2 bases from V and 0 bases from J, leaving 10 bases between. CDR1 is MNHNS, CDR2 SASEGT, per germline. The CDR3 is 15 residues long. The CDR3 region has the DNA TGTGCCAGCAGTGAATATTCAGTGATGAACACTGAAGCTTTCTTT. Amino acid sequence: CASSEYSVMNTEAFF.

The chain links TRBV5-6 to TRBJ1-5; perhaps TRBD1 as D (6 bases). Trimming stripped 0 bases from V and 6 bases from J, with 7 bases between. Per germline, CDR1 SGHDT and CDR2 YYEEEE. The CDR3 sequence is 13 residues long. CDR3 sequence reads: CASSLGGGQPQHF. The CDR3 DNA is TGTGCCAGCAGCTTGGGAGGGGGTCAGCCCCAGCATTTT.

This chain joins TRBV27 and TRBJ2-2; possibly TRBD2 for D (10 bases). The CDR3 sequence is 18 residues long. The V and J ends lost 5 bases and 5 bases respectively, with 24 bases between them. Germline values: CDR1 MNHEY, CDR2 SMNVEV (reference sequence). The CDR3 reads CASSLGQGRAGGTGELFF. DNA for the CDR3: TGTGCCAGCAGTCTGGGACAGGGACGAGCGGGAGGGACCGGGGAGCTGTTTTTT.

The rearrangement uses TRBV7-9 and TRBJ2-3, with D possibly being TRBD2 (5 bases). The CDR3 is 16 amino acids. The germline V gene encodes CDR1 SEHNR and CDR2 FQNEAQ (reference sequence). V was trimmed by 5 bases and J by 0 bases, leaving 15 bases between them. The CDR3 loop is CASSLPRGDSTDTQYF. The CDR3 nucleotides read TGTGCCAGCAGCCTACCCCGGGGAGATAGCACAGATACGCAGTATTTT.

The gene calls are TRBV9 and TRBJ2-7, with D perhaps matching TRBD2 (6 bases). Per germline, CDR1 SGDLS and CDR2 YYNGEE. V was clipped by 3 bases and J by 3 bases, with 10 bases between them. CDR3 size: 13 residues. CDR3 sequence: CASSGGENYEQYF. The CDR3 DNA reads TGTGCCAGCAGCGGGGGGGAGAACTACGAGCAGTACTTC.

This chain links TRBV27 with TRBJ1-4, with 8 bases identical to TRBD1. The CDR3 runs 15 residues. V lost 4 bases and J lost 8; bases outside the gene matches: 9. Germline lookup yields CDR1 MNHEY and CDR2 SMNVEV (reference sequence). The CDR3 nucleotides are TGTGCCAGCAGTTCAGGGGGCCGGTCATACGAAAAACTGTTTTTT. Its protein is CASSSGGRSYEKLFF. The complete variable domain, with remaining parts taken from reference TRBV27 and TRBJ1-4, reads EAQVTQNPRYLITVTGKKLTVTCSQNMNHEYMSWYRQDPGLGLRQIYYSMNVEVTDKGDVPEGYKVSRKEKRNFPLILESPSPNQTSLYFCASSSGGRSYEKLFFGSGTQLSVL.

In DNA, the CDR3 is TGTGCCACCAGCAGGGACAGGGCAAATCAGCCCCAGCATTTT. This encodes CATSRDRANQPQHF. This rearrangement joins TRBV15 to TRBJ1-5, with 8 bases matching TRBD1. V lost 3 bases, J lost 4 bases, and 2 bases stayed unmatched. CDR1 and CDR2 from the germline V gene are LNHNV and YYDKDF (reference sequence). The CDR3 spans 14 residues.

V gene TRBV19 combines with J gene TRBJ1-5; the D is unclear. The V end lost 3 bases, the J end lost 5 bases, and 11 bases lay between the germline ends. Germline V gene data show CDR1 as LNHDA and CDR2 as SQIVND (reference sequence). The CDR3 sequence is 14 residues long. The CDR3 is CASSMEGGHQPQHF. The CDR3, as DNA: TGTGCCAGTAGTATGGAGGGAGGACATCAGCCCCAGCATTTT.

This chain uses TRBV25-1 with TRBJ1-6, with D maybe TRBD1 (5 bases). V was cut by 4 bases and J by 3 bases, with 13 bases left in between. Germline V CDR1 and CDR2: MGHDK, SYGVNS. The CDR3 sequence is 16 residues long. DNA of the CDR3: TGTGCCAGCAGTGGTACAGGAGAGGTCTATAATTCACCCCTCCACTTT. This codes for CASSGTGEVYNSPLHF.

A few counts support this clone. The V and J genes are TRBV27 and TRBJ2-7, with 14 nucleotides matching TRBD2. CDR3 size: 17 residues. CDR1 and CDR2 from the germline V gene are MNHEY and SMNVEV (reference sequence). The V segment lost 5 bases and the J segment 4 bases; nucleotides outside the gene matches: 10. The CDR3 sequence: CASSGTSGSGPTYEQYF. CDR3 DNA sequence: TGTGCCAGCAGTGGGACTAGCGGGAGTGGTCCTACGTACGAGCAGTACTTC.

This clone was detected once. The chain links TRBV2 to TRBJ2-7; no definite D call. Per the germline V gene, CDR1 is SNHLY and CDR2 is FYNNEI. V was clipped by 8 bases and J by 1 base, with 9 bases between them. The CDR3 has 12 residues. In DNA, the CDR3 is TGTGCCAGCTCGACTGAGTCCTACGAGCAGTACTTC. Its translation: CASSTESYEQYF.

V usage is TRBV7-9 and J usage is TRBJ1-2, with a weak D call TRBD1 (5 bases). CDR1 and CDR2 (germline): SEHNR, FQNEAQ (reference sequence). This CDR3 region has 15 residues. Trimming left V 2 bases short and J 3 bases short, with 13 bases between. The CDR3 protein is CASSLKEGRDYGYTF. CDR3 nucleotides: TGTGCCAGCAGCTTAAAGGAGGGGAGGGACTATGGCTACACCTTC.

The chain employs TRBV29-1 and TRBJ1-1; no firm D call. Trimming took off 4 bases at V and 4 bases at J, with 10 bases between the two ends. The germline V gene encodes CDR1 SQVTM and CDR2 ANQGSEA. This CDR3 region has 12 residues. The CDR3 loop is CSVGGEGTEAFF. The CDR3 DNA sequence: TGCAGCGTTGGTGGAGAGGGCACTGAAGCTTTCTTT.

The rearrangement links TRBV2 to TRBJ2-7; 9 nucleotides align to TRBD1. Trimming removed 6 bases from V and 6 bases from J; junction bases left unmatched: 0. Germline CDR1 is SNHLY and CDR2 is FYNNEI. CDR3 length equals 11 residues. The CDR3 loop reads CASRTGGEQYF. The CDR3 DNA is TGTGCCAGCAGGACAGGGGGCGAGCAGTACTTC.

The genes are TRBV5-1 and TRBJ1-1; D is undetermined. The germline V gene has CDR1 SGHRS and CDR2 YFSETQ. Trimming took off 4 bases at V and 5 bases at J, with 9 bases between the two ends. CDR3 length: 12 residues. This CDR3 is CASSPPGTEAFF. The DNA of the CDR3 is TGCGCCAGCAGCCCCCCGGGAACTGAAGCTTTCTTT.

The chain is built from TRBV7-9 and TRBJ1-2, with D hard to call. Germline V gene sequence: CDR1 SEHNR, CDR2 FQNEAQ (reference sequence). Trimming stripped 3 bases from V and 10 bases from J, with 12 bases between. There are 12 residues in the CDR3. The CDR3 DNA sequence: TGTGCCAGCAGCTTGGGAGGACGGTTCTACACCTTC. It encodes CASSLGGRFYTF.

V gene TRBV15 combines with J gene TRBJ1-1; D is perhaps TRBD1 (5 bases). The ends were cut back, 1 base at V and 5 bases at J, with 8 bases in the middle. The CDR3 is made up of 13 amino acids. CDR1 is LNHNV, CDR2 YYDKDF, per germline (reference sequence). The CDR3 loop is CATSRVRGTEAFF. The CDR3 DNA sequence: TGTGCCACCAGCAGAGTTCGGGGGACTGAAGCTTTCTTT.

The chain is built from TRBV6-1 and TRBJ2-5; D unclear. This CDR3 spans 13 amino acids. The ends were cut back, 8 bases at V and 3 bases at J, with 13 bases in the middle. CDR1 MNHNS and CDR2 SASEGT come from the germline V gene. CDR3 protein: CASSDQREETQYF. CDR3 in DNA: TGTGCCAGCTCGGATCAGCGTGAAGAGACCCAGTACTTC.

V and J are TRBV5-1 and TRBJ1-2, with 9 bases that match TRBD1. Germline-derived CDR1 and CDR2 are SGHRS and YFSETQ. This CDR3 region has 15 residues. V was clipped by 4 bases and J by 2 bases; unmatched bases: 6. The CDR3 DNA reads as TGCGCCAGCAGCGCGGGGACAGGGAGGAACTATGGCTACACCTTC. Encoded protein: CASSAGTGRNYGYTF.

The chain links TRBV6-5 to TRBJ2-1; no definite D call. Germline CDR1 reads MNHEY; CDR2 reads SVGAGI. The CDR3 has 16 amino acids. V was pared by 0 bases and J by 8 bases, with 17 bases between. CDR3 residues: CASSYSIAGVSDEQFF. DNA of the CDR3: TGTGCCAGCAGTTACTCGATCGCCGGAGTGTCGGATGAGCAGTTCTTC.

The V and J genes are TRBV5-1 and TRBJ2-1, with 9 bases lining up with TRBD2. Unmatched junction bases numbered 2, after V lost 4 bases and J lost 0 bases. The CDR3 spans 15 residues. Germline V gene data show CDR1 as SGHRS and CDR2 as YFSETQ. The CDR3, as DNA: TGCGCCAGCAGCGCGGGAGGGAGCTCCTACAATGAGCAGTTCTTC. It codes for CASSAGGSSYNEQFF.

This rearrangement joins TRBV7-9 to TRBJ1-1; no clear D gene. V shed 1 base and J shed 4 bases, with 4 bases lying between them. From germline, CDR1 is SEHNR and CDR2 FQNEAQ (reference sequence). The CDR3 sequence is 12 residues long. The CDR3: CASSLGITEAFF. In nucleotides, the CDR3 is TGTGCCAGCAGCTTAGGTATCACTGAAGCTTTCTTT. The full variable domain, in which reference TRBV7-9 and TRBJ1-1 provide the parts outside the CDR3, is DTGVSQNPRHKITKRGQNVTFRCDPISEHNRLYWYRQTLGQGPEFLTYFQNEAQLEKSRLLSDRFSAERPKGSFSTLEIQRTEQGDSAMYLCASSLGITEAFFGQGTRLTVV.

The chain joins TRBV5-6 to TRBJ2-7; 7 nucleotides match TRBD1. The CDR3 is made up of 12 amino acids. Unmatched junction bases numbered 4, after V lost 3 bases and J lost 7 bases. CDR1 and CDR2 from the germline V gene are SGHDT and YYEEEE. In nucleotides, the CDR3 is TGTGCCAGCAGCTCCGGGACAGCAGAGCAGTACTTC. Protein sequence: CASSSGTAEQYF.

The chain uses TRBV9 and TRBJ2-5; maybe TRBD2 (5 bases). CDR1 and CDR2 from the germline V gene are SGDLS and YYNGEE. V lost 4 bases to trimming and J lost 1 base, with 11 bases between them. CDR3 size: 14 residues. CDR3 coding DNA: TGTGCCAGCAGCTACGGAGAGGGCCAAGAGACCCAGTACTTC. This gives the protein CASSYGEGQETQYF.

The gene calls are TRBV9 and TRBJ2-7; TRBD1 matches at 8 bases. Trimming took 3 bases from V and 1 from J; bases not matched to a gene: 9. This CDR3 region has 16 residues. Germline V gene sequence: CDR1 SGDLS, CDR2 YYNGEE. CDR3: CASSGPGGQGSYEQYF. The CDR3 DNA is TGTGCCAGCAGCGGCCCTGGAGGACAGGGATCCTACGAGCAGTACTTC.